This T cell receptor (beta chain) is drawn from a study of control samples from healthy donors and cancer patients. Generated by immunoSEQ multiplex PCR, the TCRdb table keeps only in-frame clones and is missing some. The table records more than 120,000 clones, more than 90% of them present only once. CDR3 length: 15 residues. J lost 8 bases, V lost 2 bases, and 10 bases had no gene match. Germline V gives CDR1 SGHDT, CDR2 YYEEEE. The J gene is TRBJ1-2, the V gene TRBV5-6, with 9 positions matching TRBD1. The sequenced sample was blood. This clonotype was sampled from a man in his thirties or forties in good health. Here the CDR3 reads CASSLWTGALRGYTF. The CDR3 nucleotides are TGTGCCAGCAGCTTATGGACAGGGGCTTTGAGGGGCTACACCTTC.